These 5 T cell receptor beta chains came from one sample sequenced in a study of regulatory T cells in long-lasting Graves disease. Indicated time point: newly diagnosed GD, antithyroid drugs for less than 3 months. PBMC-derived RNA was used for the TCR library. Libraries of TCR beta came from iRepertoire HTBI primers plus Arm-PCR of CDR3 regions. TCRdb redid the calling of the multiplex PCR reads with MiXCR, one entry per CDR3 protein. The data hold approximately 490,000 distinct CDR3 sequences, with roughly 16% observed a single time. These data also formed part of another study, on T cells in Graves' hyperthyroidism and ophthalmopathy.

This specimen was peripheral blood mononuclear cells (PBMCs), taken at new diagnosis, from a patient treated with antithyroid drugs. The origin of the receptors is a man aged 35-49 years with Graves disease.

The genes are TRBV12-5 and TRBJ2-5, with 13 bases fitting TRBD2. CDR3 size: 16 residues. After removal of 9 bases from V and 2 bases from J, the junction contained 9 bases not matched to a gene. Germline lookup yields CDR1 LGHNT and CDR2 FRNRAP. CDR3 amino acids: CASLDGTSGTQETQYF. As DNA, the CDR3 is TGTGCTAGCCTCGACGGGACTAGCGGGACTCAAGAGACCCAGTACTTC. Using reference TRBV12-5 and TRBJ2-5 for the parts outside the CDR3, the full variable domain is DARVTQTPRHKVTEMGQEVTMRCQPILGHNTVFWYRQTMMQGLELLAYFRNRAPLDDSGMPKDRFSAEMPDATLATLKIQPSEPRDSAVYFCASLDGTSGTQETQYFGPGTRLLVL.

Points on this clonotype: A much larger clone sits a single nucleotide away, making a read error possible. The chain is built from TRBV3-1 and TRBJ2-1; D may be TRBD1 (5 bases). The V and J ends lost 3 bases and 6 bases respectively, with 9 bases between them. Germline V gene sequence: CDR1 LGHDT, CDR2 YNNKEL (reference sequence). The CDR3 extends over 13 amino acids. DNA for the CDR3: TGTGCCAGCAGCCAGGGGCTACTCAATGAGCAGTTCTTC. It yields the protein CASSQGLLNEQFF.

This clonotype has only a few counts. In nucleotides, the CDR3 is TGCAGTGCTAAACCGACTAGCGGGAGCTACAATGAGCAGTTCTTC. Amino acid sequence: CSAKPTSGSYNEQFF. V is TRBV20-1 and J is TRBJ2-1, with 12 bases that match TRBD2. The CDR3 contains 15 residues. Germline trimming cut 4 bases from V and 3 bases from J; bases unmatched to any gene: 4. Germline CDR1 DFQATT, CDR2 SNEGSKA (reference sequence).

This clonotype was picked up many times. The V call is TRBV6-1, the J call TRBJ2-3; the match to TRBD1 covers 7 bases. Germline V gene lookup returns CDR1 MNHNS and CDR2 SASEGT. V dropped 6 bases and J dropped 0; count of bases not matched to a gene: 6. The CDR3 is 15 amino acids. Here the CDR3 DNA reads TGTGCCAGCAGCTCGACAGGGTCTAGCACAGATACGCAGTATTTT. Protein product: CASSSTGSSTDTQYF.

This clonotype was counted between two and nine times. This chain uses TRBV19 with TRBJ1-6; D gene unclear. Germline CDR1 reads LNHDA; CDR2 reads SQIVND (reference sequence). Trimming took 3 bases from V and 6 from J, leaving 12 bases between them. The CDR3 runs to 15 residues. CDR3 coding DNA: TGTGCCAGTAGTATGGAACGGACGCTTAATTCACCCCTCCACTTT. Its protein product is CASSMERTLNSPLHF. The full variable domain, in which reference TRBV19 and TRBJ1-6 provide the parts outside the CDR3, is DGGITQSPKYLFRKEGQNVTLSCEQNLNHDAMYWYRQDPGQGLRLIYYSQIVNDFQKGDIAEGYSVSREKKESFPLTVTSAQKNPTAFYLCASSMERTLNSPLHFGNGTRLTVT.